This T cell receptor (beta chain) stems from a study of T cells in Graves' hyperthyroidism and ophthalmopathy. Points from the study as a whole: In the blood, most expanded thyroid clonotypes above 0.001 appeared as well.

Patients showing uncontrolled infection, other autoimmune disease, pregnancy or lactation were ineligible. Germline V gives CDR1 DFQATT, CDR2 SNEGSKA (reference sequence). Trimming removed 0 bases from V and 2 bases from J; junction bases left unmatched: 3. This CDR3 comprises 15 residues. Note on this clonotype: The antigen remains unidentified.

TCR beta CDR3 regions were amplified from RNA. The HTBI set primed first-round TCR CDR3 RT-PCR. TCRdb passed the multiplex PCR reads through MiXCR, listing each CDR3 protein once. The sample holds over 150,000 distinct CDR3 sequences, 15% to 20% seen once. The specimen sequenced was blood. V usage is TRBV20-1 and J usage is TRBJ1-4; TRBD1 matches at 7 bases. The TCR sequence derives from a woman aged 50 to 65 with Graves' hyperthyroidism. CDR3 in amino acids: CSAREGTATNEKLFF. The CDR3 nucleotides are TGCAGTGCTAGAGAGGGGACAGCGACTAATGAAAAACTGTTTTTT.